The sequence of this T cell receptor (beta chain) was determined in a study of shared clonotypes between healthy human individuals. This clone was seen a few times. Its antigen remains unknown. The sample contains more than one DNA sequence encoding this CDR3. Study conclusions and caveats: With a few donors compared, roughly 5% of naive CD4 clonotypes were shared. Among donors, the sharing of clonotypes was expected to be influenced by sequencing depth.

This CDR3 contains 13 residues. Trimming cost V 3 bases and J 3 bases, with 5 bases left between them. Germline CDR1 reads MNHEY; CDR2 reads SVGAGI. From CD4+ cells came CD45RA+ naive and CD45RA-negative memory subsets. Clones were sequenced by immunoSEQ multiplex PCR, and TCRdb holds only the in-frame ones, with some missing. This sample carries approximately 700,000 clones, around 78% of them seen once, and the ten largest clones take around 1.8%. The source is a woman aged 30 to 39 in good health. The V call is TRBV6-5, the J call TRBJ2-2; no definite D call. Input material: memory CD4+ T cells sorted from blood. Sample subset: CD45RA-negative fraction. This chain's CDR3 is CASSYPHTGELFF. CDR3 DNA sequence: TGTGCCAGCAGTTATCCCCACACCGGGGAGCTGTTTTTT.